A selection of T cell receptor beta chains follows, all from one sample in a study of blood T cell repertoires in COVID-19. Sequencing used immunoSEQ multiplex PCR; TCRdb keeps in-frame clones, though not all of them. Of just under 250,000 clones listed, about 89% are singletons. The material sequenced was PBMCs or T cells enriched from blood (not recorded which). These receptors were obtained from a woman younger than 45 who had recovered from COVID-19. Each CDR3 is given with its conserved first and last residue. Clone size, where shown, is once, few, many, or a class for clones that have expanded.

clone size | V gene | CDR3 protein
NA | TRBV14 | CASSRTGEFYGYTF
NA | TRBV4-3 | CASSQGLAGAYNEQFF
NA | TRBV19 | CASRGPGDNEQYF
once | TRBV2 | CASMGLQGGPNYGYTF
NA | TRBV13 | CASSLSFMRRANTEAFF
few | TRBV28 | CASSFAYITTNEKLFF
NA | TRBV5-1 | CATRRGGRSASTDTQYF
NA | TRBV28 | CASTSRGRTEAFF
NA | TRBV4-2 | CASSQDRATSSNEQFF
NA | TRBV6-5 | CASCGREKSGYTF
once | TRBV19 | CASSLQGRNTEAFF
few | TRBV28 | CASTWGYNQPQHF
NA | TRBV19 | CASRIRQASNQPQHF
NA | TRBV9 | CASSDGQDGNTIYF
NA | TRBV5-4 | CASSHTGTQETQYF
NA | TRBV19 | CASSSLSSGGYPTGELFF
NA | TRBV27 | CASSSSGQGLEKLFF
NA | TRBV30 | CAWGAGNSYEQYF
NA | TRBV28 | CASRSGTGEQEGYGYTF
NA | TRBV11-3 | CASSLAGGGNEQFF
NA | TRBV7-9 | CASSSGQKNEQFF
NA | TRBV2 | CASSDLFTSSGNTIYF
once | TRBV4-1 | CASSQAPGQGLDTIYF
NA | TRBV5-1 | CASRTDGSNTGELFF
NA | TRBV5-1 | CASSGAGPAKNTEAFF
NA | TRBV28 | CATLGQGAGNQPQHF
NA | TRBV5-4 | CASSLDRGNGNEQFF
NA | TRBV20-1 | CSASPRQGETEAFF
NA | TRBV5-6 | CASSLTTGDLYNSPLHF
NA | TRBV28 | CASSTRTGRSEKLFF
NA | TRBV7-2 | CASSLYSGGADTQYF
NA | TRBV3-1/TRBV3-2 | CASSQPGQGWGEQYF
NA | TRBV30 | CAWSTPAGRYSNTEAFF
NA | TRBV12-3/TRBV12-4 | CASTLGGYEQYF
once | TRBV10-3 | CAISALSSGRTDTQYF
NA | TRBV25-1 | CASSDYQDRTYNEQFF
NA | TRBV28 | CASSGGLGALHF
once | TRBV7-9 | CASPAPFFVPGNTEAFF
NA | TRBV27 | CASSLRTGGYEQYF
once | TRBV6-6 | CASLLYDRELFF
NA | TRBV11-2 | CASSLQGAGEQYF
few | TRBV10-2 | CASSEDRTLEAFF
NA | TRBV9 | CASSPTHLSYEQYF
NA | TRBV4-2 | CASSQEIRRLGDEQYF
NA | TRBV25-1 | CASSPPGYNQPQHF
NA | TRBV9 | CASRPGPNTEAFF
once | TRBV30 | CAWSVRYEKLFF
NA | TRBV7-6 | CASTLTGGPTDTQYF
NA | TRBV10-3 | CAIGGEFMNTEAFF
few | TRBV7-3 | CASSRLQALNTEAFF
NA | TRBV9 | CASSLRQGSDTIYF
NA | TRBV7-9 | CASSLVSGGPTNEQFF
NA | TRBV3-1/TRBV3-2 | CASSQGLGVYEQYF
NA | TRBV27 | CASTGAMWQGNGNEQFF
NA | TRBV30 | CAWSQGERLGGYTF